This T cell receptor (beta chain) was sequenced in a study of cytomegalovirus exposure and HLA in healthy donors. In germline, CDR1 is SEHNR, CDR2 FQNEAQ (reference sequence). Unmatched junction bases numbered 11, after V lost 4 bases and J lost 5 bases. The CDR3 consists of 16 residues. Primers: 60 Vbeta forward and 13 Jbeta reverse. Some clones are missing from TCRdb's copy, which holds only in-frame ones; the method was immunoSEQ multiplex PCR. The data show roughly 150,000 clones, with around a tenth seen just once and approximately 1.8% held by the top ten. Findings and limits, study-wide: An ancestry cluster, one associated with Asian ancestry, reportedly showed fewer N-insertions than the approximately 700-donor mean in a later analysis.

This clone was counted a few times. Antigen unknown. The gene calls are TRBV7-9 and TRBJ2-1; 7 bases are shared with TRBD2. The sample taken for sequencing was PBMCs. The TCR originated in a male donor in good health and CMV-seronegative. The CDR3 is CASSSTAASGNNEQFF. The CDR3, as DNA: TGTGCCAGCAGCTCCACGGCGGCTAGCGGAAACAATGAGCAGTTCTTC.